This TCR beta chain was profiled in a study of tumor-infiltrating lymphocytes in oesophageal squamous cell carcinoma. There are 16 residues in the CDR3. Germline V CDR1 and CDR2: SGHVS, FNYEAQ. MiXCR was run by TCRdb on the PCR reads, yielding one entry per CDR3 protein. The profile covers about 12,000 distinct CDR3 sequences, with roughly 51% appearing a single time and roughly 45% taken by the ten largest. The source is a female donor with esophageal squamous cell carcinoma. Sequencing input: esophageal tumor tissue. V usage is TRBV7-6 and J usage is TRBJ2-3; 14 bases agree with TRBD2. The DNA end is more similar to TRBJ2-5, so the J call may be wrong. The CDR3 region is CASSPTGLAGGKTQYF. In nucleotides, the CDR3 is TGTGCCAGCAGTCCGACAGGACTAGCGGGAGGCAAGACCCAGTACTTC.